This TCR beta chain was recovered during a study of blood T cells in healthy people across ages. Study-level background: Template switching picked up about one barcoded beta molecule for each two T cells.

PCR was performed a second time for about 6 to 12 cycles using a sample-barcoded 5' primer and a J-beta primer mix. Sequencing yielded, for each sample, at least 2.5 million paired-end reads carrying CDR3. TCRdb passed the 5' RACE reads through MiXCR, listing each CDR3 protein once. Among 1.5 million to 2 million distinct CDR3 sequences listed, 28% were seen once. Per-sample PBMC isolation yielded at least 6 million cells. This CDR3 comprises 15 residues. V shed 4 bases, J shed 10 bases, and the junction held 10 bases outside the gene matches. Germline assignment: CDR1 LGHDT and CDR2 YNNKEL (reference sequence). In regard to this clonotype: A much more abundant neighbour one base away suggests this may be a read error.

This receptor was taken from a woman aged 30 to 39 in good health. Sequenced input: blood. The V gene is TRBV3-1, the J gene TRBJ2-1, with 10 bases lining up with TRBD1. The chain's CDR3 is CASSRGGDRGNEQFF. CDR3 DNA: TGTGCCAGCAGCCGCGGAGGGGACAGGGGTAACGAGCAGTTCTTC.